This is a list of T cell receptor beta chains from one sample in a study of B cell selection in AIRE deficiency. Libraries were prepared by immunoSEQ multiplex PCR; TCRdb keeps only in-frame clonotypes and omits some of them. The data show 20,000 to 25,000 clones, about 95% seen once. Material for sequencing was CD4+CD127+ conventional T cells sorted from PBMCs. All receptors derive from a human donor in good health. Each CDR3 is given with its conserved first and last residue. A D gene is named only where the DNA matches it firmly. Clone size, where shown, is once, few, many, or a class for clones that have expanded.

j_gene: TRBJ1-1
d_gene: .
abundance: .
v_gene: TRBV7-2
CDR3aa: CASSVGPSSEAFF
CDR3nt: TGTGCCAGCAGCGTAGGGCCCAGCTCTGAAGCTTTCTTT

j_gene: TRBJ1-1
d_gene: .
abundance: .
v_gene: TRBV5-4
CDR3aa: CASSLGGGGTEAFF
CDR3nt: TGTGCCAGCAGCTTGGGCGGGGGCGGCACTGAAGCTTTCTTT

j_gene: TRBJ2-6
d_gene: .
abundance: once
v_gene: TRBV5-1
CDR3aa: CASSEVGAAGANVLTF
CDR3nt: TGCGCCAGCAGTGAGGTCGGGGCGGCTGGGGCCAACGTCCTGACTTTC

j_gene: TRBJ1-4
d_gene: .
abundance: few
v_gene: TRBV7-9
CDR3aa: CASSPSFEKLFF
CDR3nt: TGTGCCAGCAGCCCCTCTTTTGAAAAACTGTTTTTT

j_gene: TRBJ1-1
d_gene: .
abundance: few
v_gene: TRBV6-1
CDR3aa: CASSWGQNTEAFF
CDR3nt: TGTGCCAGCAGTTGGGGACAGAACACTGAAGCTTTCTTT

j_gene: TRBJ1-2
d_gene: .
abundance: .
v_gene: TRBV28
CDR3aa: CASSLPNYGYTF
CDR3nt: TGTGCCAGCAGTTTACCCAACTATGGCTACACCTTC

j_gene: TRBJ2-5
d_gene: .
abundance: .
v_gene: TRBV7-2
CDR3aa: CASSRQYQETQYF
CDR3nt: TGTGCCAGCAGTCGTCAGTACCAAGAGACCCAGTACTTC

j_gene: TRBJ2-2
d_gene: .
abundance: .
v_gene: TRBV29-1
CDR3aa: CSVRQRGRHAGELFF
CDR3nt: TGCAGCGTTCGCCAAAGAGGACGTCATGCCGGGGAGCTGTTTTTT

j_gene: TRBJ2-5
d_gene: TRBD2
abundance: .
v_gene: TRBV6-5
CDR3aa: CASSHPGLKTQYF
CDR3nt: TGTGCCAGCAGTCACCCGGGACTAAAGACCCAGTACTTC

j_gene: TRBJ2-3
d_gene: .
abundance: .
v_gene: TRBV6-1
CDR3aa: CASRARGGGTDTQYF
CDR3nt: TGTGCCAGCAGAGCCCGTGGAGGGGGCACAGATACGCAGTATTTT

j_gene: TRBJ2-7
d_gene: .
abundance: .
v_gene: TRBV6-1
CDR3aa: CASAGAARGKQYF
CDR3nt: TGTGCCAGCGCGGGAGCTGCTAGGGGGAAGCAGTACTTC

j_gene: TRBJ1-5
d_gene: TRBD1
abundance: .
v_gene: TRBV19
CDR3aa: CASSMAGGEPQHF
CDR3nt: TGTGCCAGTAGTATGGCAGGGGGAGAGCCCCAGCATTTT

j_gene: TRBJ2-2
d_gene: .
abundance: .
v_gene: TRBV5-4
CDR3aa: CASSSIGFRELFF
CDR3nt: TGTGCCAGCAGCTCCATCGGGTTCCGGGAGCTGTTTTTT

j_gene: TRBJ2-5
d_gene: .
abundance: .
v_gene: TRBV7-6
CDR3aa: CASSEPLSPSYF
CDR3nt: TGTGCCAGCAGCGAACCCCTTAGCCCCTCTTACTTC

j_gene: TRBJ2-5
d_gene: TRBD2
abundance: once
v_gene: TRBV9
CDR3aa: CASSFSGSSQTQYF
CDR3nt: TGTGCCAGCAGCTTTAGCGGGAGTAGCCAGACCCAGTACTTC

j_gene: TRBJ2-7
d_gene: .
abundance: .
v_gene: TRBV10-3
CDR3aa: CAISADSFYEQYF
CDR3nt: TGTGCCATCAGTGCGGACAGCTTCTACGAGCAGTACTTC

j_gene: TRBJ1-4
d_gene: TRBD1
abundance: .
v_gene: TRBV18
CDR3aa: CASSPGTGSEKLFF
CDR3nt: TGTGCCAGCTCACCCGGGACAGGCTCTGAAAAACTGTTTTTT

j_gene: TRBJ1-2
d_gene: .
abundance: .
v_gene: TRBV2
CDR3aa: CASSETGPNYGYTF
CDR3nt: TGTGCCAGCAGTGAAACAGGCCCTAACTATGGCTACACCTTC

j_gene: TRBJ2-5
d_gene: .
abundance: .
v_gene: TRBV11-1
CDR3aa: CASSRSELAPVTQYF
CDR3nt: TGTGCCAGCAGCCGATCCGAATTAGCGCCAGTGACCCAGTACTTC

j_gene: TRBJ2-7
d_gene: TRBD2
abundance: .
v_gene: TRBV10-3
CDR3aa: CATVASGRGGYEQYF
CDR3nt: TGTGCCACAGTAGCGAGCGGGAGGGGTGGTTACGAGCAGTACTTC

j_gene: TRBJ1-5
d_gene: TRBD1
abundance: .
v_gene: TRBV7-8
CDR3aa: CASSLRQGFQPQHF
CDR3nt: TGTGCCAGCAGCTTAAGACAGGGTTTTCAGCCCCAGCATTTT

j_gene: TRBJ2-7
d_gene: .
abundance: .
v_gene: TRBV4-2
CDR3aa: CASSQEEIQQYF
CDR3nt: TGTGCCAGCAGCCAAGAGGAGATTCAGCAGTACTTC

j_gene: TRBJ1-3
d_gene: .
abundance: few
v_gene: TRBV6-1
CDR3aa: CASTFQGSGNTIYF
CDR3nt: TGTGCCAGCACATTTCAGGGCTCTGGAAACACCATATATTTT

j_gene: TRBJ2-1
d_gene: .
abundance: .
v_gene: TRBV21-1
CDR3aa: CASSKVLAGVPNSSYNEQFF
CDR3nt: TGTGCCAGCAGCAAAGTCCTAGCGGGAGTTCCGAATAGCTCCTACAATGAGCAGTTCTTC

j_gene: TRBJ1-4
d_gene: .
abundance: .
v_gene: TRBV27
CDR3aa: CASTKGAGEKLFF
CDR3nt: TGTGCCAGCACTAAGGGCGCAGGGGAAAAACTGTTTTTT

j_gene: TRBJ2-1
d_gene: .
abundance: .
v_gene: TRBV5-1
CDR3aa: CASSLAQDNEQFF
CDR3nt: TGCGCCAGCAGCTTGGCCCAGGACAATGAGCAGTTCTTC

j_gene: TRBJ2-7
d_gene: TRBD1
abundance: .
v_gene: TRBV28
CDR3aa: CASRIQGALREQYF
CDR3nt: TGTGCCAGCAGAATACAGGGGGCGTTAAGGGAGCAGTACTTC

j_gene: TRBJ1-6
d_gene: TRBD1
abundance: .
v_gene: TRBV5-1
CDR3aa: CASSFGQGNSPLHF
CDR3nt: TGCGCCAGCAGCTTCGGACAGGGGAATTCACCCCTCCACTTT

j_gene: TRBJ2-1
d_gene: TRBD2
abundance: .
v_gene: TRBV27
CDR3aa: CASHRPGLAGSLAIF
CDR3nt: TGTGCCAGCCATAGACCGGGACTAGCGGGTTCCCTAGCGATCTTC

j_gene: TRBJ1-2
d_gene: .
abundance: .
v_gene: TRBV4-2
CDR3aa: CASSQEGRKLGYTF
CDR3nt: TGTGCCAGCAGCCAAGAAGGTAGGAAGCTTGGCTACACCTTC

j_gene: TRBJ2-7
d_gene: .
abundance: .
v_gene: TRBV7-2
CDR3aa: CASSRQGGTTYEQYF
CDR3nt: TGTGCCAGCAGCCGTCAGGGGGGCACTACCTACGAGCAGTACTTC

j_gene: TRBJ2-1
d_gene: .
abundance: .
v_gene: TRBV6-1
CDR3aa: CASSEVRGGEQFF
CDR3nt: TGTGCCAGCAGTGAAGTTAGGGGCGGGGAGCAGTTCTTC

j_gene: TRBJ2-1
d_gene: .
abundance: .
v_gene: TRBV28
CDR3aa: CASSSLERRLADDNEQFF
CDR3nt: TGTGCCAGCAGCTCGCTGGAGCGTAGGCTAGCAGATGACAATGAGCAGTTCTTC

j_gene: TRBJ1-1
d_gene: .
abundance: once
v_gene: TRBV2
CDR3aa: CASGTSGRKNTEAFF
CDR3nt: TGTGCCAGCGGAACATCGGGACGGAAGAACACTGAAGCTTTCTTT

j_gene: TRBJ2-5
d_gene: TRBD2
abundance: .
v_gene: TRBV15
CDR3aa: CATSRDPGRQETQYF
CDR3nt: TGTGCCACCAGCAGAGATCCCGGGAGGCAAGAGACCCAGTACTTC

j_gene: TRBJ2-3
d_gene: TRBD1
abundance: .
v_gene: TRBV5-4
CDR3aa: CASSLLRTGDTDTQYF
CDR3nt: TGTGCCAGCAGCTTGTTAAGGACAGGAGACACAGATACGCAGTATTTT

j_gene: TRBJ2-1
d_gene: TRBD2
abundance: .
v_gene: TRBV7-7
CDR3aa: CASSSGTSGSEQFF
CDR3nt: TGTGCTAGCAGCTCTGGGACTAGCGGGAGTGAGCAGTTCTTC

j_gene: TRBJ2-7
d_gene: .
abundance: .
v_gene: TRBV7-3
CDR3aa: CASSPAGDYEQYF
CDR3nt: TGTGCCAGCAGCCCCGCAGGGGACTACGAGCAGTACTTC

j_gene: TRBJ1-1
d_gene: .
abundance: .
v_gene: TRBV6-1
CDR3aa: CASSALKNTEAFF
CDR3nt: TGTGCCAGCAGTGCCCTGAAGAACACTGAAGCTTTCTTT

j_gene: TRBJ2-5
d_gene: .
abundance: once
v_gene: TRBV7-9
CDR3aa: CASSHTPGTPPRETQYF
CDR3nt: TGTGCCAGCAGCCATACCCCCGGGACTCCACCGAGGGAGACCCAGTACTTC

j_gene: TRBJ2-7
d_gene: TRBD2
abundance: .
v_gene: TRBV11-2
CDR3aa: CASSSRTSGSIYEQYF
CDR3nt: TGTGCCAGCAGCTCTCGGACTAGCGGGAGTATCTACGAGCAGTACTTC

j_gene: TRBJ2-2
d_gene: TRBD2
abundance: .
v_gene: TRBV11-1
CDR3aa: CASRGLAVNTGELFF
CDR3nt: TGTGCCAGCCGGGGACTAGCGGTAAACACCGGGGAGCTGTTTTTT

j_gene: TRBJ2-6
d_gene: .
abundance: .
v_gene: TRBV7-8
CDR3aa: CASSLAWGVGANVLTF
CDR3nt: TGTGCCAGCAGCTTAGCGTGGGGGGTTGGGGCCAACGTCCTGACTTTC

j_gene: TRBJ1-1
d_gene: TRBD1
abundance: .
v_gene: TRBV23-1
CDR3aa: CASSQGEAFF
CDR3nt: TGCGCCAGTTCACAGGGGGAAGCTTTCTTT

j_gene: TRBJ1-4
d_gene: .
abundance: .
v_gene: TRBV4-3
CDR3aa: CASSDTGHRNEKLFF
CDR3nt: TGCGCCAGCAGCGACACGGGACACCGAAATGAAAAACTGTTTTTT

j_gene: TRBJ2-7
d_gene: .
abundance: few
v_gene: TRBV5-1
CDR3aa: CASAPSLSTYEQYF
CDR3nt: TGCGCCAGCGCCCCTAGTCTATCGACCTACGAGCAGTACTTC

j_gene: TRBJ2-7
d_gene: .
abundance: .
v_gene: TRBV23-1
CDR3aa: CASSRFTQLGRRPYEQYF
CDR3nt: TGCGCCAGCTCCCGGTTTACCCAGTTGGGGAGGAGGCCCTACGAGCAGTACTTC

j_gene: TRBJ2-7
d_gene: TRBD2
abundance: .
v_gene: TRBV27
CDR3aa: CASSLSLAGNYEQYF
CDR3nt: TGTGCCAGCAGTTTATCGCTAGCGGGAAACTACGAGCAGTACTTC

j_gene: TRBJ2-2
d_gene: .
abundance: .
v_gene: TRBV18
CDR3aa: CASSPPGGGVNWGELFF
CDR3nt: TGTGCCAGCTCACCGCCCGGTGGCGGGGTCAACTGGGGGGAGCTGTTTTTT

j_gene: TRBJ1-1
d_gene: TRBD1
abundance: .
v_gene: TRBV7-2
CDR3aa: CASSTGERTEAFF
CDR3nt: TGTGCCAGCAGTACAGGGGAGAGGACTGAAGCTTTCTTT

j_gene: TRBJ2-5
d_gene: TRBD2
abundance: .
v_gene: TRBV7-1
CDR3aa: CASSLEASGGQETQYF
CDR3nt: TGTGCCAGCAGCTTAGAGGCTAGCGGGGGCCAAGAGACCCAGTACTTC

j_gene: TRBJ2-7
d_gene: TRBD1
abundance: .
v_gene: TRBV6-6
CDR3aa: CASSYTGQDPYEQYF
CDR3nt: TGTGCCAGCAGTTACACGGGACAGGACCCCTACGAGCAGTACTTC

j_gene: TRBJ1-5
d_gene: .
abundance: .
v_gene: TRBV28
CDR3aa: CASFTNNQPQHF
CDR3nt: TGTGCCAGCTTTACAAACAATCAGCCCCAGCATTTT

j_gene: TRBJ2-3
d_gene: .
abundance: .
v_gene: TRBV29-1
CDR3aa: CSVEPSSTRDTQYF
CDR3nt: TGCAGCGTTGAACCTAGTAGCACGCGGGATACGCAGTATTTT

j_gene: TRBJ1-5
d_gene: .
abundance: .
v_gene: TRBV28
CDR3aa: CASRLGVVNQPQHF
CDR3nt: TGTGCCAGCCGATTGGGGGTTGTGAATCAGCCCCAGCATTTT

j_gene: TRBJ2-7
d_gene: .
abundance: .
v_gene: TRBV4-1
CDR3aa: CASSRTTVGGQGGEQYF
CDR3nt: TGCGCCAGCAGCCGGACGACAGTTGGGGGGCAGGGTGGGGAGCAGTACTTC

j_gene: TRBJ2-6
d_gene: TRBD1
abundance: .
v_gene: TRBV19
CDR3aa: CASSTRDRVPVLTF
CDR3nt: TGTGCCAGTAGTACCCGGGACAGGGTTCCCGTCCTGACTTTC